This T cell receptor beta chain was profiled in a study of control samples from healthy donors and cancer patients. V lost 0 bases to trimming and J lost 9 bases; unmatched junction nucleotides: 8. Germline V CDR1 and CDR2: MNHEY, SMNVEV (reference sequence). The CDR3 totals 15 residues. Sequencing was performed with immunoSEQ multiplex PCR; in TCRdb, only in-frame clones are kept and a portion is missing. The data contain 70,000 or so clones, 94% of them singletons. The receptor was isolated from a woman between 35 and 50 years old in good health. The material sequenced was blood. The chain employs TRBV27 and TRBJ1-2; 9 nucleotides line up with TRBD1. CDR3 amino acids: CASSLSTPGQGSYTF. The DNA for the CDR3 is TGTGCCAGCAGTTTATCGACACCGGGACAGGGAAGCTACACCTTC.